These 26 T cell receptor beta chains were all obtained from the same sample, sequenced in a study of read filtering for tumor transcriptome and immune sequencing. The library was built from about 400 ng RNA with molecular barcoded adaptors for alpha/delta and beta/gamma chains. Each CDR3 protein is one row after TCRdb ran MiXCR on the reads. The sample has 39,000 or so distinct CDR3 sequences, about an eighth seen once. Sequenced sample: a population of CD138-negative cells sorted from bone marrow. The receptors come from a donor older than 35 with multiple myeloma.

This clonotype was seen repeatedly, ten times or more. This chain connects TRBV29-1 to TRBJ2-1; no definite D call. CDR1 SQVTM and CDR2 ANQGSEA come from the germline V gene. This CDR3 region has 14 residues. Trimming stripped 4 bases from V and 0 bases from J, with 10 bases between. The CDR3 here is CSVVSRSSYNEQFF. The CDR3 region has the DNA TGCAGCGTTGTTAGTCGAAGCTCCTACAATGAGCAGTTCTTC.

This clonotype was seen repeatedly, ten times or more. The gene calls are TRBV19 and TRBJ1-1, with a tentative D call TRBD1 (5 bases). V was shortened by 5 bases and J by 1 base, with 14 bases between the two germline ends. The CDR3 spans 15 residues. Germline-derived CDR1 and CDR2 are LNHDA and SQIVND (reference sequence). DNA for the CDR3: TGTGCCAGTAGTCTGGGACCCAGGCAGAACACTGAAGCTTTCTTT. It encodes CASSLGPRQNTEAFF.

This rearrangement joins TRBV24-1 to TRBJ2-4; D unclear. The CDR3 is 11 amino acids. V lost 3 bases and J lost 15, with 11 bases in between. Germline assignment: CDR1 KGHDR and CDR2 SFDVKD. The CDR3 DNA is TGTGCCACCAGTGATGGTGGACCGCGGTACTTC. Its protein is CATSDGGPRYF.

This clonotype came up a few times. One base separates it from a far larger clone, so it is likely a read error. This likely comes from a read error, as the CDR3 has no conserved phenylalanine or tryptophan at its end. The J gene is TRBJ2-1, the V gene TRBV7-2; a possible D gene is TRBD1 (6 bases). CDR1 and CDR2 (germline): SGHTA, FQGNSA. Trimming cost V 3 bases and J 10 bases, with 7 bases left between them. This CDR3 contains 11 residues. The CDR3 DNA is TGTGCCAGCAGCTTGGGGGCGGAGCAGTTCCTC. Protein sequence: CASSLGAEQFL.

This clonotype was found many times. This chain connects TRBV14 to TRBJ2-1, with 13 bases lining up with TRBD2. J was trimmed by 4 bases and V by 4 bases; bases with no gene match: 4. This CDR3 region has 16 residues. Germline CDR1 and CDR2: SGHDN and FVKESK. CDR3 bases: TGTGCCAGCAGCCTACGACTAGCGGGAGGTTACAATGAGCAGTTCTTC. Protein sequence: CASSLRLAGGYNEQFF.

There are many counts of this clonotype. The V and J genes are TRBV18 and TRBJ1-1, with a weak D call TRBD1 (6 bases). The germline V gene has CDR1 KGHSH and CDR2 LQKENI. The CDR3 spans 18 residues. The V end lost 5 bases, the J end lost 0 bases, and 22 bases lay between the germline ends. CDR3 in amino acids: CASSSRQAPRLMNTEAFF. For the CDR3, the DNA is TGTGCCAGCTCATCCAGACAGGCCCCGCGCCTCATGAACACTGAAGCTTTCTTT.

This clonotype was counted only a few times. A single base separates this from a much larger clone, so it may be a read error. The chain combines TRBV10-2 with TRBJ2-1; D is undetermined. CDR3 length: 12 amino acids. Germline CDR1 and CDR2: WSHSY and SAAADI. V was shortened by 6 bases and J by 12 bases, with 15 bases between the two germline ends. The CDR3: CASSRSIDGQFF. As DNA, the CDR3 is TGCGCCAGCAGCCGGAGCATCGATGGGCAGTTCTTC.

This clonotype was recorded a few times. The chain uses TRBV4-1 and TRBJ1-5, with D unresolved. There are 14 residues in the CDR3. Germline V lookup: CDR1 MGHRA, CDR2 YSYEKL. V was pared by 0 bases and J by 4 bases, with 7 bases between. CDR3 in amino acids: CASSQDRSNQPQHF. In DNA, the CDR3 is TGCGCCAGCAGCCAAGACAGGTCGAATCAGCCCCAGCATTTT.

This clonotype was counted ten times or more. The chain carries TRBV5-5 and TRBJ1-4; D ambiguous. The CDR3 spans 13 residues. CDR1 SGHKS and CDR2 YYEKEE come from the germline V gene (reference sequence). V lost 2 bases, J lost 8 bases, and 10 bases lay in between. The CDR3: CASSFLVSEKLFF. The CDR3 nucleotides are TGTGCCAGCAGCTTCCTCGTAAGCGAAAAACTGTTTTTT.

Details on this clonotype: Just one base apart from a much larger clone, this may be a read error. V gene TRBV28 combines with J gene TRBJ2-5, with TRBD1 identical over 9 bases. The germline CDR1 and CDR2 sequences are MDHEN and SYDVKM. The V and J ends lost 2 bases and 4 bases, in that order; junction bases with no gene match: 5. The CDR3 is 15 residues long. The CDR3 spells CASSLGTGPGETQYF. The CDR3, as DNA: TGTGCCAGCAGTTTAGGGACAGGGCCTGGAGAGACCCAGTACTTC.

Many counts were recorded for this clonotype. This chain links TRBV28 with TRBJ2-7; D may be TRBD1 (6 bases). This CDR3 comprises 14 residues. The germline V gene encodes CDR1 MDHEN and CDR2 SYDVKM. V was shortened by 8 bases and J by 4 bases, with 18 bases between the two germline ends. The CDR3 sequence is CASGTPGRVYEQYF. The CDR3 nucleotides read TGTGCCAGCGGGACACCGGGACGGGTGTACGAGCAGTACTTC. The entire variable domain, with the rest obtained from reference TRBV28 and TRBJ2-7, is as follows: DVKVTQSSRYLVKRTGEKVFLECVQDMDHENMFWYRQDPGLGLRLIYFSYDVKMKEKGDIPEGYSVSREKKERFSLILESASTNQTSMYLCASGTPGRVYEQYFGPGTRLTVT.

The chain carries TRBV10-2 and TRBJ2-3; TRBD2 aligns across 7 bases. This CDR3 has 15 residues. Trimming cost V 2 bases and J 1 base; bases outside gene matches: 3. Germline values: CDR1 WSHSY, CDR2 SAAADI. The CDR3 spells CASSEGAGGTDTQYF. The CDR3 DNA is TGCGCCAGCAGTGAGGGGGCGGGAGGCACAGATACGCAGTATTTT.

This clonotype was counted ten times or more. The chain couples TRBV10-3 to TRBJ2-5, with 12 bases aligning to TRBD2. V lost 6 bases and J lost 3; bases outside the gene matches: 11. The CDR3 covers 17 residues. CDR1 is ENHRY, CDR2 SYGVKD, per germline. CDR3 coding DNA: TGTGCCATCAGCGTCGGGAGGCTAGCGGGAGGGGAAGAGACCCAGTACTTC. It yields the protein CAISVGRLAGGEETQYF.

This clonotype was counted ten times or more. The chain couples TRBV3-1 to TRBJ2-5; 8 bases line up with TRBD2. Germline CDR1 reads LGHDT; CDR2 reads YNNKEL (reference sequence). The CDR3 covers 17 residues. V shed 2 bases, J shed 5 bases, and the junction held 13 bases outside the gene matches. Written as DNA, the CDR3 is TGTGCCAGCAGCCAATCCCTTGATCGGGGGGGCGAGGAGACCCAGTACTTC. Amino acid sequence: CASSQSLDRGGEETQYF.

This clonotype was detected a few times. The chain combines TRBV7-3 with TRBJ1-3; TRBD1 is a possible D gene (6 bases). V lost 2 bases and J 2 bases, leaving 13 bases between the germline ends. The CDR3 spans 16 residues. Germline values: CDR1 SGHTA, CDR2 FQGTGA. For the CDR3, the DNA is TGTGCCAGCAGCTTATCGGGGGGCCAGGCTGGAAACACCATATATTTT. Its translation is CASSLSGGQAGNTIYF.

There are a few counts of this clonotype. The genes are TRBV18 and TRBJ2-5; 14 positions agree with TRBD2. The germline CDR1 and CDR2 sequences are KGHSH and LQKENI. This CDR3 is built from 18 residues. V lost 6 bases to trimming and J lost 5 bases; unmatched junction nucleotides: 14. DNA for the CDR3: TGTGCCAGCTCTCCGGGACTAGCGGGAGAGCCTTTCGGGGAGACCCAGTACTTC. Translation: CASSPGLAGEPFGETQYF.

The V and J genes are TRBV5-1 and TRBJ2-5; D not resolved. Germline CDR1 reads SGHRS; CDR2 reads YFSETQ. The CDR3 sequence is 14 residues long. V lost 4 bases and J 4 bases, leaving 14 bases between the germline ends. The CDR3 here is CASSQALVGETQYF. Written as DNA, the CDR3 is TGCGCCAGCAGCCAGGCTCTAGTCGGAGAGACCCAGTACTTC.

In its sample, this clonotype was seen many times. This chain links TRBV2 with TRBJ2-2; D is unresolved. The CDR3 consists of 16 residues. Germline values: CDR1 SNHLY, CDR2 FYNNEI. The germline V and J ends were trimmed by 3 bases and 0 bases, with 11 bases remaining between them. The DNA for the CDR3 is TGTGCCAGCAGTGACGGCGCGGCATCGAACACCGGGGAGCTGTTTTTT. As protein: CASSDGAASNTGELFF. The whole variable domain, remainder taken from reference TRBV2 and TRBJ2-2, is EPEVTQTPSHQVTQMGQEVILRCVPISNHLYFYWYRQILGQKVEFLVSFYNNEISEKSEIFDDQFSVERPDGSNFTLKIRSTKLEDSAMYFCASSDGAASNTGELFFGEGSRLTVL.

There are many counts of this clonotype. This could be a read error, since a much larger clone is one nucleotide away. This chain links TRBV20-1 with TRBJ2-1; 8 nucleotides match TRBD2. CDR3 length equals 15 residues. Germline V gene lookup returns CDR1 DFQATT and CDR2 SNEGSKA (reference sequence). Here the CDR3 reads CSAEGGTRPYNGQFF. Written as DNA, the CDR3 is TGCAGTGCTGAGGGAGGGACTAGGCCTTACAATGGGCAGTTCTTC.

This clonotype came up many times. Written as DNA, the CDR3 is TGTGCCACCAGTGACCCGGGTTCCCCCACGGTTGAGCAGTTCTTC. Residues: CATSDPGSPTVEQFF. V usage is TRBV24-1 and J usage is TRBJ2-1; D is unclear. Trimming cost V 4 bases and J 9 bases, with 18 bases left between them. The CDR3 loop spans 15 amino acids. CDR1 is KGHDR, CDR2 SFDVKD, per germline.

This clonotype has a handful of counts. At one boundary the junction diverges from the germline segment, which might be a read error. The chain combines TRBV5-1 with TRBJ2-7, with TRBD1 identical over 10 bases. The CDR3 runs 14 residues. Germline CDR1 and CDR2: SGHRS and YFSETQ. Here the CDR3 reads CANSSGQGPLKQYF. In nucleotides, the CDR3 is TGCGCCAACAGCTCGGGACAGGGGCCGTTGAAGCAGTACTTC.

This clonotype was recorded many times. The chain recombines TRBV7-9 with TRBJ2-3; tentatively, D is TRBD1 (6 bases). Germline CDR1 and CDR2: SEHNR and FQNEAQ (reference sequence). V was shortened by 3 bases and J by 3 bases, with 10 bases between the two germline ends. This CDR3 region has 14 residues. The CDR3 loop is CASSFPGVTDTQYF. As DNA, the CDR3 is TGTGCCAGCAGCTTCCCAGGGGTTACAGATACGCAGTATTTT.

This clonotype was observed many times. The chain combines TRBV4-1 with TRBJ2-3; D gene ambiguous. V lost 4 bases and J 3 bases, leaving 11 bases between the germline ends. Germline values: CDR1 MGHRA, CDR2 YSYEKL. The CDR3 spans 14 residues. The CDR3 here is CASSPMMYTDTQYF. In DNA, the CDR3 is TGCGCCAGCAGCCCCATGATGTATACAGATACGCAGTATTTT.

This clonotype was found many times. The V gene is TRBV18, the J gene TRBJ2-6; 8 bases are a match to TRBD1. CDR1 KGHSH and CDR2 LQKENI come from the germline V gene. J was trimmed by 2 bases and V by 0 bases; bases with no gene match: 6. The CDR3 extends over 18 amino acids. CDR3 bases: TGTGCCAGCTCACCACCGGCGGACAGGGCCCCTGGGGCCAACGTCCTGACTTTC. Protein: CASSPPADRAPGANVLTF.

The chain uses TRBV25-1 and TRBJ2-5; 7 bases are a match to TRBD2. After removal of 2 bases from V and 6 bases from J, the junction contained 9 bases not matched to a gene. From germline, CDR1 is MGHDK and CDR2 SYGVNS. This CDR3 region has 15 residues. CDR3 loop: CASSELGGMGKTQYF. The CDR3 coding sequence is TGTGCCAGCAGTGAACTGGGAGGGATGGGAAAGACCCAGTACTTC.

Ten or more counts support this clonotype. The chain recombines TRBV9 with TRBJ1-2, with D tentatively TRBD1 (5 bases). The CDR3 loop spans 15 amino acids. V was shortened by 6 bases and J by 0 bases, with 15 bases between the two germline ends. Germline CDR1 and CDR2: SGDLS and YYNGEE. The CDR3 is CASNPIPTANYGYTF. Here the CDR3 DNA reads TGTGCCAGCAACCCGATCCCGACAGCTAACTATGGCTACACCTTC.